The clone carrying this T cell receptor (beta chain) counts as medium-sized. Its antigen is not identified. Live CD3+CD8+TCRalphabeta+ cells were sorted into four subsets by PD-1 and/or TIGIT. These data originate in a study of circulating CD8 cells and anti-PD-1 response in melanoma. Turning to the study itself: Non-responders showed stable or progressive disease; responders showed complete or partial response. Study findings and constraints: Replicates were generally not done for experiments. Peptide assays on expanded sorted subsets replaced tumor-based reactivity testing.

Each library started from roughly 16 ng of total RNA using the QIAseq Immune Repertoire TCR panel. TCRdb fed the reads into MiXCR, producing one record per CDR3 protein. This sample has approximately 820 distinct CDR3 sequences; 6.6% occur once, and the top ten carry roughly 6.7%. CDR3 size: 17 residues. CDR1 is MDHEN and CDR2 is SYDVKM in the germline V gene. V gave up 3 bases and J gave up 4 bases; unmatched junction bases: 11. The clonotype comes from a human donor with melanoma. This chain connects TRBV28 to TRBJ2-2, with 7 bases identical to TRBD2. Material: CD8+ T cells from PBMCs, obtained at baseline or after one month of anti-PD-1 therapy (not recorded which). The CDR3 is CASSFEGVRGGTGELFF. In DNA, the CDR3 is TGTGCCAGCAGTTTTGAAGGGGTTCGCGGGGGCACCGGGGAGCTGTTTTTT.